This entry concerns a single T cell receptor (beta chain). This entry is derived from a study of CD8 T cells in Susac syndrome. Sequencing of TCR beta was undertaken in CD8+ and CD4+ T cells derived from blood. RNA was extracted with the RNeasy kit, and a quantity of roughly 0.5 to 1 ug was reverse transcribed using random hexamers. Amplification of TCR beta CDR3 spanned 54 Vbeta and 13 Jbeta via immunoSEQ multiplex PCR. One entry per CDR3 protein, called by TCRdb with MiXCR from the immunoSEQ multiplex PCR reads. Of about 100,000 distinct CDR3 sequences listed, 90% to 95% are singletons. Sequences were obtained from CD8+ T cells from PBMCs. The TCR comes from a human donor in good health.

This CDR3 is CASSYRGRPYEQYF. The CDR3 DNA reads TGTGCCAGCAGTTACCGGGGCCGGCCCTACGAGCAGTACTTC. The chain recombines TRBV12-3 or TRBV12-4 with TRBJ2-7; D possibly uses TRBD1 or TRBD2 (5 bases each). The CDR3 is made up of 14 amino acids. Trimming left V 4 bases short and J 2 bases short, with 12 bases between.